This T cell receptor beta chain stems from a study of blood T cell repertoires in COVID-19. Study in general: Italy, Spain and the United States were the sources of the convalescent and acute COVID-19 samples. PBMCs, B-cell-depleted T cells, or T cells provided the cDNA or gDNA that made up the material.

V lost 5 bases to trimming and J lost 10 bases; unmatched junction nucleotides: 7. The CDR3 has 13 residues. Authors' methods: Reference gene primers were amplified, and this amplification served to estimate nucleated cell counts. The table came from immunoSEQ multiplex PCR; TCRdb's copy has only in-frame clones and leaves some out. That table gives V, J and clone size, and the DNA gave D and trimming. The repertoire includes 50,000 to 75,000 clones, around 81% of them detected once, and 25% to 35% sits in the top ten. The V call is TRBV12-3 or TRBV12-4, the J call TRBJ2-1; 8 bases align to TRBD2. This clonotype was sampled from a woman of 80 years or more with active or convalescent COVID-19. The sample was peripheral blood. CDR3 DNA: TGTGCCAGCAGTCGTGGACTAGCCCTGGAGCAGTTCTTC. This sequence encodes CASSRGLALEQFF.